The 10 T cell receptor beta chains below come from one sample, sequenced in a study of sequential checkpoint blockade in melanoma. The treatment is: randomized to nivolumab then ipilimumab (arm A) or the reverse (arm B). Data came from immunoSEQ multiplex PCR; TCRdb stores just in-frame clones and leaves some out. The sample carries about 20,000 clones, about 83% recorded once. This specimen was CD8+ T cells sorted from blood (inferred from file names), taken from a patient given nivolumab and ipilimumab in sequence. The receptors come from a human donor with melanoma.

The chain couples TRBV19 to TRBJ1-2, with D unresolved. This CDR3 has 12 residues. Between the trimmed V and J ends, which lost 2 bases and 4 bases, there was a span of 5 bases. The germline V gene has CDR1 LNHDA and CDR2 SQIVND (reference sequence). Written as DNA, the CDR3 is TGTGCCAGTAGTATACCTTCCTATGGCTACACCTTC. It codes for CASSIPSYGYTF.

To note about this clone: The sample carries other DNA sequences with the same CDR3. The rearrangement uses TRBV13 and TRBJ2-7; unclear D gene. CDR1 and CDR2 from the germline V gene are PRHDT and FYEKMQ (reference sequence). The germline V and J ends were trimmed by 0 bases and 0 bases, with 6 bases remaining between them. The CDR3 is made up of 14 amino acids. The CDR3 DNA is TGTGCCAGCAGCTTAGGACTGAACTCCTACGAGCAGTACTTC. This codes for CASSLGLNSYEQYF.

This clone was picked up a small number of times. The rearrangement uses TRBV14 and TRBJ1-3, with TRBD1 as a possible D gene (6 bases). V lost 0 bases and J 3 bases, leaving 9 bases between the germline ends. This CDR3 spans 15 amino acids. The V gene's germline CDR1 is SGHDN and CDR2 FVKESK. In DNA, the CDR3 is TGTGCCAGCAGCCAAGACAGGGGATATGGAAACACCATATATTTT. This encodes CASSQDRGYGNTIYF. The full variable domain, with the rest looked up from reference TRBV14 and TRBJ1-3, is EAGVTQFPSHSVIEKGQTVTLRCDPISGHDNLYWYRRVMGKEIKFLLHFVKESKQDESGMPNNRFLAERTGGTYSTLKVQPAELEDSGVYFCASSQDRGYGNTIYFGEGSWLTVV.

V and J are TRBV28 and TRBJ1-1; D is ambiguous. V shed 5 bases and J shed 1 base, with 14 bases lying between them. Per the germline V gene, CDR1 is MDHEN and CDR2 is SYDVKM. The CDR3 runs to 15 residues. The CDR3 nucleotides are TGTGCCAGCAGTGTCCCGACGGGGAAGAACACTGAAGCTTTCTTT. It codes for CASSVPTGKNTEAFF.

The CDR3 loop is CASSTSGGEETQYF. Written as DNA, the CDR3 is TGTGCCAGCAGCACTAGCGGGGGGGAAGAGACCCAGTACTTC. This chain joins TRBV13 and TRBJ2-5, with TRBD2 matching 13 bases. The CDR3 runs to 14 residues. V shed 5 bases, J shed 3 bases, and the junction held 0 bases outside the gene matches. Germline-derived CDR1 and CDR2 are PRHDT and FYEKMQ (reference sequence).

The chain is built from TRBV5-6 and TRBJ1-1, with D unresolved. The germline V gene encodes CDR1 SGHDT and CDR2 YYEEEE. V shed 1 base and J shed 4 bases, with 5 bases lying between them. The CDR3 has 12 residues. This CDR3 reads CASSLSGTEAFF. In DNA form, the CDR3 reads TGTGCCAGCAGCTTGTCGGGCACTGAAGCTTTCTTT. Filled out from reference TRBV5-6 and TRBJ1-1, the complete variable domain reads DAGVTQSPTHLIKTRGQQVTLRCSPKSGHDTVSWYQQALGQGPQFIFQYYEEEERQRGNFPDRFSGHQFPNYSSELNVNALLLGDSALYLCASSLSGTEAFFGQGTRLTVV.

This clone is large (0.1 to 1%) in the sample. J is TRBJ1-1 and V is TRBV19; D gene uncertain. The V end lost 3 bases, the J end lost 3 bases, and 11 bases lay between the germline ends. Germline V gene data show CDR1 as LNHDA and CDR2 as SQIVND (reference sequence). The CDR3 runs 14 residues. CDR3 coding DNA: TGTGCCAGTAGTATTCGTCCCTTCCACACTGAAGCTTTCTTT. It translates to CASSIRPFHTEAFF.

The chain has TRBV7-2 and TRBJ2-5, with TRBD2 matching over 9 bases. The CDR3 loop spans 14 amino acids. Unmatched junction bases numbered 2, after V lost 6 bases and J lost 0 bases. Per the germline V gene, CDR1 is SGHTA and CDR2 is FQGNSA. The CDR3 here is CASRSGRYQETQYF. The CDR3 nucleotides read TGTGCCAGCAGAAGCGGGAGGTACCAAGAGACCCAGTACTTC.

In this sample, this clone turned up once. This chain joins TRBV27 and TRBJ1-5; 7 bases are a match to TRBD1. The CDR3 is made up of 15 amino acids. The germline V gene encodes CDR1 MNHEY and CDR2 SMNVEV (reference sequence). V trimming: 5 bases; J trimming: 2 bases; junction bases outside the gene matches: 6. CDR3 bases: TGTGCCAGCAGTCCGACAGGGTCGCGCAATCAGCCCCAGCATTTT. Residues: CASSPTGSRNQPQHF.

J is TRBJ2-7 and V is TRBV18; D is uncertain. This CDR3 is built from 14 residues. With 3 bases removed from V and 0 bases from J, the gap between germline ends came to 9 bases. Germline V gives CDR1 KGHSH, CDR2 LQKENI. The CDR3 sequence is CASSPYDTSYEQYF. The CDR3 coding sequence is TGTGCCAGCTCACCTTACGACACCTCCTACGAGCAGTACTTC.